Shown below are 8 T cell receptor beta chains from a single sample sequenced in a study of CD8+ T cells in alopecia areata. Sequencing templates came from extracted RNA that was reverse transcribed into cDNA. Some clones are missing from TCRdb's copy, which holds only in-frame ones; the method was immunoSEQ multiplex PCR. The table includes 150,000 to 200,000 clones, approximately 57% detected once. Treatment here: oral pan-JAK inhibitor, 5-10 mg twice daily. The specimen comprised CD4+ T cells sorted from blood, sampled at week 24, from a patient treated with tofacitinib. These receptors all stem from a human donor with alopecia areata.

J is TRBJ2-2 and V is TRBV30, with TRBD2 as a possible D gene (6 bases). Germline-derived CDR1 and CDR2 are GTSNPN and SVGIG (reference sequence). The V and J ends lost 3 bases and 0 bases respectively, with 11 bases between them. This CDR3 is 15 amino acids long. In nucleotides, the CDR3 is TGTGCCTGGAGGGTAGCGGACCCGAACACCGGGGAGCTGTTTTTT. Protein product: CAWRVADPNTGELFF.

The chain employs TRBV27 and TRBJ1-2, with unresolved D. The V gene lost 6 bases and the J gene lost 1 base, with 9 bases spanning the gap. Germline loops: CDR1 MNHEY, CDR2 SMNVEV (reference sequence). The CDR3 contains 13 residues. CDR3 loop: CASRPLDNYGYTF. The CDR3 DNA is TGTGCCAGCAGACCACTGGATAACTATGGCTACACCTTC.

The chain employs TRBV27 and TRBJ2-5, with D possibly matching TRBD2 (7 bases). CDR1 is MNHEY and CDR2 is SMNVEV in the germline V gene (reference sequence). Trimming shortened V by 2 bases and J by 2 bases, and 12 bases separated the two germline ends. The CDR3 runs to 15 residues. CDR3 nucleotides: TGTGCCAGCAGTTTACGGGGGGCCCCTCAAGAGACCCAGTACTTC. It translates to CASSLRGAPQETQYF.

This clone was seen only a few times. V is TRBV15 and J is TRBJ2-1; maybe TRBD2 (6 bases). V gave up 5 bases and J gave up 5 bases, with 16 bases separating them. Germline lookup yields CDR1 LNHNV and CDR2 YYDKDF (reference sequence). This CDR3 has 15 residues. CDR3 residues: CATSGPTSRHNEQFF. The CDR3 DNA is TGTGCCACCAGCGGTCCGACTAGTCGGCACAATGAGCAGTTCTTC.

This clone has only a few counts. The chain combines TRBV10-3 with TRBJ1-5, with 8 nucleotides matching TRBD1. V trimming: 11 bases; J trimming: 6 bases; junction bases outside the gene matches: 15. The germline V gene encodes CDR1 ENHRY and CDR2 SYGVKD. The CDR3 is made up of 15 amino acids. The CDR3 bases are TGTGCCTACGGATCTGGACAGGGCGGAGGTCAGCCCCAGCATTTT. As protein: CAYGSGQGGGQPQHF.

This clone has a handful of counts. The genes are TRBV27 and TRBJ1-3; possible D gene TRBD1, 6 bases. CDR1 is MNHEY, CDR2 SMNVEV, per germline (reference sequence). V lost 0 bases, J lost 5 bases, and 11 bases lay in between. The CDR3 contains 15 residues. As DNA, the CDR3 is TGTGCCAGCAGTTTATCGGGACAAGGGCGAAACACCATATATTTT. It specifies CASSLSGQGRNTIYF.

In its sample, this clone was seen once. The V gene is TRBV14, the J gene TRBJ2-1, with a tentative D call TRBD1 (6 bases). V dropped 0 bases and J dropped 9 bases, with 12 bases sitting between them. The CDR3 length is 14 residues. From germline, CDR1 is SGHDN and CDR2 FVKESK. CDR3 amino acids: CASSQERKDSEQFF. In DNA, the CDR3 is TGTGCCAGCAGCCAAGAAAGGAAGGACAGTGAGCAGTTCTTC.

This clone was counted a few times. The V gene is TRBV29-1, the J gene TRBJ1-2; unclear D gene. This CDR3 spans 13 amino acids. Germline assignment: CDR1 SQVTM and CDR2 ANQGSEA. The germline V and J ends were trimmed by 1 base and 3 bases, with 9 bases remaining between them. The CDR3 bases are TGCAGCGTTGAAGGTGACTCATACTATGGCTACACCTTC. Its translation: CSVEGDSYYGYTF.